This record concerns one T cell receptor (beta chain) sequence. The CDR3 extends over 15 amino acids. CDR1 and CDR2 (germline): MDHEN, SYDVKM. V lost 3 bases to trimming and J lost 3 bases, with 14 bases between them. The data belong to a study of OX40 agonist ivuxolimab in advanced cancers. Data came from immunoSEQ multiplex PCR; TCRdb stores just in-frame clones and leaves some out. The table includes approximately 76,000 clones, approximately 93% detected once. The TCR comes from an adult with an advanced solid tumor such as melanoma, head and neck, liver or kidney cancer. The sequenced sample was CD4+ or CD8+ T cells sorted from blood, obtained in a trial of the OX40 agonist ivuxolimab. The chain combines TRBV28 with TRBJ1-1, with a weak D call TRBD1 (6 bases). CDR3 in DNA: TGTGCCAGCAGTTTTGCTGCAGGGGAGGACACTGAAGCTTTCTTT. The encoded protein is CASSFAAGEDTEAFF.